This T cell receptor beta chain was identified during a study of blood T cell repertoires in COVID-19. The sample holds many counts of this clone. Patients of the Seattle cohort, enrolled during active infection, were followed longitudinally. Here immunoSEQ multiplex PCR was the method, and the copy in TCRdb shows in-frame clones only, minus some. The sample includes fewer than 350,000 clones, less than 90% of them seen just once. The germline V gene has CDR1 SGHAT and CDR2 FQNNGV. CDR3 length equals 13 residues. Trimming took 0 bases from V and 8 from J, leaving 9 bases between them. The gene calls are TRBV11-2 and TRBJ2-3; maybe TRBD2 (6 bases). Sequencing was carried out using peripheral blood. The TCR was taken from a woman in her 30s with COVID-19, enrolled during active disease. The DNA for the CDR3 is TGTGCCAGCAGCTTAGAGGTGCGGGGTACGCAGTATTTT. Translation: CASSLEVRGTQYF. The variable domain in full, with the rest retrieved from reference TRBV11-2 and TRBJ2-3, is EAGVAQSPRYKIIEKRQSVAFWCNPISGHATLYWYQQILGQGPKLLIQFQNNGVVDDSQLPKDRFSAERLKGVDSTLKIQPAKLEDSAVYLCASSLEVRGTQYFGPGTRLTVL.